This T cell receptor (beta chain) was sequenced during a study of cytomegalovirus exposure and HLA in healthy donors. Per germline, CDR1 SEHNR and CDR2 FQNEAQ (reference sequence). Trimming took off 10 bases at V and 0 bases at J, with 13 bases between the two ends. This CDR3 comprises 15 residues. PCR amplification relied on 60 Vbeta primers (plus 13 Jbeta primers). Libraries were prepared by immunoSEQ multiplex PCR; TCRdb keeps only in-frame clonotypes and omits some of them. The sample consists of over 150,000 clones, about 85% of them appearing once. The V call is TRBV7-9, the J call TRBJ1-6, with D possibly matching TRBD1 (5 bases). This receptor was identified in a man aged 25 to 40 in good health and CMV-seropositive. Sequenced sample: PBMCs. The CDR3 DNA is TGTGCCACCTCACACAGGAGCTCCTATAATTCACCCCTCCACTTT. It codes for CATSHRSSYNSPLHF.